This T cell receptor (beta chain) is from a study of blood T cell repertoires in COVID-19. Study in general: COVID-19 samples, acute and convalescent, were from the United States, Italy and Spain. From T cells, B-cell-depleted T cells, or PBMCs came the material, which was cDNA or gDNA.

Individuals aged about 18 to 90 years were recruited from some 26 US areas. Recovered participants had two consecutive negative NP/OP PCR tests, healthcare professional clearance, or symptom resolution. The CDR3 is made up of 16 amino acids. The germline CDR1 and CDR2 sequences are SGHNT and YENEEA. The ends lost 1 base at V and 7 bases at J; junction bases unmatched: 8. Sequencing used immunoSEQ multiplex PCR; TCRdb keeps in-frame clones, though not all of them. The table has hundreds of thousands of clones, 87% seen once. The sequence derives from a woman aged 18-29 years who had recovered from COVID-19. The genes are TRBV11-3 and TRBJ2-1; TRBD2 aligns across 9 bases. The sample comprised PBMCs or T cells enriched from blood (not recorded which). CDR3 sequence: CASSLAPAGGLNEQFF. As DNA, the CDR3 is TGTGCCAGCAGCTTAGCCCCAGCGGGAGGTTTAAATGAGCAGTTCTTC.